This T cell receptor beta chain was captured in a study of blood T cell repertoires in COVID-19. On the study more broadly: The origin of the acute and convalescent COVID-19 samples was the United States, Italy and Spain. Sources were T cells, B-cell-depleted T cells, or PBMCs; the material itself was cDNA or gDNA.

Profiled with immunoSEQ multiplex PCR; TCRdb holds only in-frame clones, not every one. The table lists 95,000 to 150,000 clones, less than 90% of them singletons. The CDR3 sequence is 16 residues long. From germline, CDR1 is LNHNV and CDR2 YYDKDF (reference sequence). V was clipped by 6 bases and J by 6 bases; unmatched bases: 13. The sequenced sample was peripheral blood. The chain has TRBV15 and TRBJ2-1, with TRBD2 matching 8 bases. The origin of this receptor is a woman older than 75 with acute or convalescent COVID-19. This chain's CDR3 is CATSSVAGRHFNEQFF. The CDR3 coding sequence is TGTGCCACCAGTTCAGTAGCGGGGAGACATTTCAATGAGCAGTTCTTC. The full variable domain, its missing parts supplied by reference TRBV15 and TRBJ2-1, is DAMVIQNPRYQVTQFGKPVTLSCSQTLNHNVMYWYQQKSSQAPKLLFHYYDKDFNNEADTPDNFQSRRPNTSFCFLDIRSPGLGDTAMYLCATSSVAGRHFNEQFFGPGTRLTVL.